The 3 T cell receptor beta chains below all came from one sample that was sequenced in a study of a mutant IDH1 vaccine in newly diagnosed glioma. The assay was immunoSEQ multiplex PCR, and TCRdb's table has in-frame clones only and misses some. The table shows tens of thousands of clones, with 74% occurring only once. The time point: week 35, safety follow-up. The vaccine gave 300 ug of a 20-mer mutant IDH1 peptide subcutaneously per dose. No antigens are known for them. The sequencing here drew on PBMCs, taken from a glioma patient whose treatment included an IDH1 peptide vaccine. The receptors were sampled from a man aged 50 to 59 with glioma.

The chain carries TRBV18 and TRBJ1-1; possibly TRBD1 for D (5 bases). Per germline, CDR1 KGHSH and CDR2 LQKENI. This CDR3 has 11 amino acids. Trimming stripped 6 bases from V and 11 bases from J, with 13 bases between. CDR3 in amino acids: CASSGGNRAFF. The DNA of the CDR3 is TGTGCCAGCTCCGGCGGGAACAGGGCTTTCTTT.

The chain has TRBV5-5 and TRBJ2-7; D may be TRBD1 or TRBD2 (6 bases each). The germline gives CDR1 SGHKS, CDR2 YYEKEE (reference sequence). V dropped 4 bases and J dropped 6 bases, with 26 bases sitting between them. This CDR3 is 17 amino acids long. The CDR3 region is CASSPLGRGAGSGEQYF. The CDR3 DNA sequence: TGTGCCAGCAGCCCCCTCGGTAGGGGGGCAGGATCGGGCGAGCAGTACTTC.

The chain is built from TRBV7-2 and TRBJ1-2; 8 bases fit TRBD1. V lost 6 bases and J lost 6; bases outside the gene matches: 9. This CDR3 region has 14 residues. Germline V gene lookup returns CDR1 SGHTA and CDR2 FQGNSA. The CDR3 DNA reads TGTGCCAGCAGTTCCGGCAGGGGGCTGGATGGCTACACCTTC. Translating gives CASSSGRGLDGYTF.